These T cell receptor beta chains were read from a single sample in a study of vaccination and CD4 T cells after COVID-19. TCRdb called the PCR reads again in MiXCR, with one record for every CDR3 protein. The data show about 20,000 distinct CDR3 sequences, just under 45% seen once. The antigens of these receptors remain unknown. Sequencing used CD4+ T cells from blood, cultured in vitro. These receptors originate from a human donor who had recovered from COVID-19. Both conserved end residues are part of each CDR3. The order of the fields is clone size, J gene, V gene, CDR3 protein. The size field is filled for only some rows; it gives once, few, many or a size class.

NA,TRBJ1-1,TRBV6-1,CASTPYDSRRPNTEAFF
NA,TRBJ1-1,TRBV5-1,CASSLSTVGVTEAFF
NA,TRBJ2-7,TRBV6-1,CASRSRPSSYEQYF
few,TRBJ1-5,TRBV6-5,CASSYAGYNQPQHF
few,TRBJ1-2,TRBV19,CASTRQAPTNYGYTF
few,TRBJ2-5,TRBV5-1,CASSTTGDPQETQYF
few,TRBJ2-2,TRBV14,CASSQVYSTGGELFF
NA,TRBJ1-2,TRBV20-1,CSAAPGSHYGYTF
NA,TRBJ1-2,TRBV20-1,CSGTLGTAYGYTF
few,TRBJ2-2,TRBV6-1,CASSDGVPGELFF
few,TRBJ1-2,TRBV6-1,CASSEIGDDRRYGYTF
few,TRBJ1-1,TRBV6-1,CASSPGQGLELTEAFF
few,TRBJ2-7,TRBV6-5,CASSYSRVEQYF
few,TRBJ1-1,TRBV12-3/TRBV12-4,CASSPPDRGHNTEAFF
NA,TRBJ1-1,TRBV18,CASSPRIAQGAEAFF
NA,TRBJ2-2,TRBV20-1,CSASQRTGELFF
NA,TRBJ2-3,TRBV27,CAASGRAKDTQYF
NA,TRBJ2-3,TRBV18,CASSPQEDTQYF
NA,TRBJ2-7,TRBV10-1,CASSADGTGYVEQYF
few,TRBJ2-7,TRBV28,CASSRQGYEQYF
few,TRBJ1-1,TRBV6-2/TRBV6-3,CASSLSRQGRINRNTEAFF
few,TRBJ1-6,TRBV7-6,CASSSRATDYNSPLHF
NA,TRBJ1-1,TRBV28,CASSFGGVETEAFF
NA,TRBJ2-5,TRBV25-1,CASSDSLAGETQYF
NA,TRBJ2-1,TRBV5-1,CASSARLQGAGFEQFF
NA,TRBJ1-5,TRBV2,CASSGPRGQPQHF
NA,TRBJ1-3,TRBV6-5,CASSYTGTGGNTIYF
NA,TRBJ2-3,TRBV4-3,CASSQEVGPPRDTQYF
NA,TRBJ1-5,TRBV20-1,CSASAPGTGEQPQHF
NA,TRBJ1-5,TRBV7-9,CASSLGGGLNQPQHF
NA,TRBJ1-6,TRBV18,CASSPVDRGGSPLHF
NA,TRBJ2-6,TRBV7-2,CASSFTLDRDGANVLTF
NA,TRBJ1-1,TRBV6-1,CASRVGTVNTEAFF
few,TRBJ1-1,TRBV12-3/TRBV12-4,CASSLRANTEAFF
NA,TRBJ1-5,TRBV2,CASKGLPDQPQHF
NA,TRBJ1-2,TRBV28,CASRRQSGLYGYTF
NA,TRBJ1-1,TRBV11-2,CASSLEGAGAFF
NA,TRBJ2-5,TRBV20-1,CSARDFQRLPEGAQYF